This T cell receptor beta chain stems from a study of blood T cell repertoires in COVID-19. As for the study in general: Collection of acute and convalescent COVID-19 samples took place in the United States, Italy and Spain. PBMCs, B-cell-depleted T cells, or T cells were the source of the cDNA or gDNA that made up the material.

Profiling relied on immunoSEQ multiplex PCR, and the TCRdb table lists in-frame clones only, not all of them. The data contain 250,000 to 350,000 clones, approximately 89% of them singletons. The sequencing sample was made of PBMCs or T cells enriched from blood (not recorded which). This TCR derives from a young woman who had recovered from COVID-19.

CDR3 nucleotide sequence: TGCGCCAGCAGCTTGGCCCAGACAGGGGCGACAGATACGCAGTATTTT. Its translation is CASSLAQTGATDTQYF. The chain combines TRBV5-1 with TRBJ2-3; 8 nucleotides align to TRBD1. Trimming cost V 0 bases and J 3 bases; bases outside gene matches: 6. The CDR3 contains 16 residues. CDR1 is SGHRS, CDR2 YFSETQ, per germline.